This TCR beta chain was obtained from a study of shared clonotypes between healthy human individuals. Template for every sorted-subset replicate PCR totaled around 200 ng DNA, approximately 30,000 T cell genomes. Only in-frame clones appear in the TCRdb table, and some are missing; sequencing was by immunoSEQ multiplex PCR. In the table there are about 2.4 million clones, approximately 93% of which are singletons. V gave up 4 bases and J gave up 4 bases, with 16 bases separating them. There are 14 residues in the CDR3. Germline CDR1 is SQVTM and CDR2 is ANQGSEA. As concerns this clone: Antigen specificity is unknown.

Study conclusions and caveats: Represented diversity, genetic and exposure-history alike, was limited by few donors. All-four-donor shared clonotypes had higher generation probabilities than non-shared clonotypes did.

This receptor was taken from a man aged 18 to 35 in good health. Some clones in this sample may be carry-over from other donors' samples. Sequencing was performed on naive CD4+ T cells from PBMCs. Stated subset: CD45RA+ positively selected. The rearrangement links TRBV29-1 to TRBJ1-1; D remains unclear. CDR3 sequence: CSVVVSTHITEAFF. As DNA, the CDR3 is TGCAGCGTTGTAGTGTCCACACATATCACTGAAGCTTTCTTT.